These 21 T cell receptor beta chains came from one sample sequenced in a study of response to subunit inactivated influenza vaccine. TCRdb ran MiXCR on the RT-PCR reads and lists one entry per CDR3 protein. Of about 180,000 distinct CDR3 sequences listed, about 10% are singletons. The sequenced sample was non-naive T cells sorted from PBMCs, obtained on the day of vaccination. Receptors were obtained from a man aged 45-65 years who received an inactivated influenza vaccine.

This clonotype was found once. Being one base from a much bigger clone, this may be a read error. Here the CDR3 reads CSARGPGSSLDTQYF. CDR3 in DNA: TGCAGTGCTAGAGGGCCGGGATCTAGCCTAGATACGCAGTATTTT. The chain carries TRBV20-1 and TRBJ2-3, with a weak D call TRBD2 (5 bases). V was shortened by 1 base and J by 5 bases, with 16 bases between the two germline ends. This CDR3 is built from 15 residues. CDR1 and CDR2 from the germline V gene are DFQATT and SNEGSKA (reference sequence).

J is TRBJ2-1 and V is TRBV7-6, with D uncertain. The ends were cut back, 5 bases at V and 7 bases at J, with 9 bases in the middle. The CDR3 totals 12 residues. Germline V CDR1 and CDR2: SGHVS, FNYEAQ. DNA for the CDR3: TGTGCCAGCAGCCTGACATGGAATGAGCAGTTCTTC. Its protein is CASSLTWNEQFF.

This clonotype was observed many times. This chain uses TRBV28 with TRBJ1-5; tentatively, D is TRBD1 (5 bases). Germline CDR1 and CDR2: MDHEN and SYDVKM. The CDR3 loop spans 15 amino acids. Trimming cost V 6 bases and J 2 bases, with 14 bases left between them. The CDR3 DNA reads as TGTGCCAGCAGACCCGTAGGGGCAGGCAATCAGCCCCAGCATTTT. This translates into CASRPVGAGNQPQHF. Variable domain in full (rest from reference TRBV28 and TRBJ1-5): DVKVTQSSRYLVKRTGEKVFLECVQDMDHENMFWYRQDPGLGLRLIYFSYDVKMKEKGDIPEGYSVSREKKERFSLILESASTNQTSMYLCASRPVGAGNQPQHFGDGTRLSIL.

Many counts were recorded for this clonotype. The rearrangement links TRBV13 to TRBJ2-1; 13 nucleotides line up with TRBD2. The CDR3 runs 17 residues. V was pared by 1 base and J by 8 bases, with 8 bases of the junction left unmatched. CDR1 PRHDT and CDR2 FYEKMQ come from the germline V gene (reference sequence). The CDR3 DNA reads TGTGCCAGCAGCTTAGCTACTAGCGGGAGGGCCTTGGATGAGCAGTTCTTC. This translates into CASSLATSGRALDEQFF.

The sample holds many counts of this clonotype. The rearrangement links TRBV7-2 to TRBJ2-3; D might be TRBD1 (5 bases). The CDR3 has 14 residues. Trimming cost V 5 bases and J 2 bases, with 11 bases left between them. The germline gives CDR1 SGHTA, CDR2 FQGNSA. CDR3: CASSKDTYTDTQYF. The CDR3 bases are TGTGCCAGCAGCAAGGACACCTACACAGATACGCAGTATTTT. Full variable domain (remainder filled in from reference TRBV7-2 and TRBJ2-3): GAGVSQSPSNKVTEKGKDVELRCDPISGHTALYWYRQSLGQGLEFLIYFQGNSAPDKSGLPSDRFSAERTGGSVSTLTIQRTQQEDSAVYLCASSKDTYTDTQYFGPGTRLTVL.

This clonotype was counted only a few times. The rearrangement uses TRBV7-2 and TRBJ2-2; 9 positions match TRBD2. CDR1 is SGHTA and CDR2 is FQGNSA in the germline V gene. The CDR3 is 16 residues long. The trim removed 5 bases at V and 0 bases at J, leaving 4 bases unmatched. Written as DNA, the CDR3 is TGTGCCAGCAGCCTCCGACTAGCGGCGAACACCGGGGAGCTGTTTTTT. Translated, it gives CASSLRLAANTGELFF.

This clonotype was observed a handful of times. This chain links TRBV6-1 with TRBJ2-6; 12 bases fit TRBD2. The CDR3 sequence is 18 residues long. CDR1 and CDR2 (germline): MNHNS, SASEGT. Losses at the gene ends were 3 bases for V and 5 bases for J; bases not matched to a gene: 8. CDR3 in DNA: TGTGCCAGCAGTGATCCCGGGACTAGCGGGCCCTGGGCCAACGTCCTGACTTTC. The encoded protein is CASSDPGTSGPWANVLTF.

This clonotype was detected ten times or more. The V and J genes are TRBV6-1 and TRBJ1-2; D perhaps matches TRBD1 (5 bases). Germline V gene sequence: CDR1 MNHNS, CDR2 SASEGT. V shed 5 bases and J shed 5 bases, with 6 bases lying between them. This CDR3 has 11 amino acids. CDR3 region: CASSQGYGYTF. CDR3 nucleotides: TGTGCCAGCAGTCAGGGATATGGCTACACCTTC.

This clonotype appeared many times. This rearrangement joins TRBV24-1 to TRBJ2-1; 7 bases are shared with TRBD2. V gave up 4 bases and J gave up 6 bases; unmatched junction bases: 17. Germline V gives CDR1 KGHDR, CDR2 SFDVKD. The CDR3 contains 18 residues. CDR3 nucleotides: TGTGCCACCAGTGACCCACTCCCGTCTAGCGGTCCAACCAATGAGCAGTTCTTC. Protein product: CATSDPLPSSGPTNEQFF.

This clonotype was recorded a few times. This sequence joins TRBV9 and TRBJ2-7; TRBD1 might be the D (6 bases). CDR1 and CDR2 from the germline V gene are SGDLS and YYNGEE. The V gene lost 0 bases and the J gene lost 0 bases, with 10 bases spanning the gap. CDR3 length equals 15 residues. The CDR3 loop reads CASSVGDMLSYEQYF. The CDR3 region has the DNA TGTGCCAGCAGCGTAGGGGACATGCTCTCCTACGAGCAGTACTTC.

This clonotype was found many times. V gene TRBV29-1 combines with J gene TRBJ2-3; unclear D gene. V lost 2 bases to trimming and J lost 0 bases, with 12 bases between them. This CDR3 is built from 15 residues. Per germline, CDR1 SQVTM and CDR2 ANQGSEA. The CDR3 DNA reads TGCAGCGTTGAATCAACTCCTGAAAGCACAGATACGCAGTATTTT. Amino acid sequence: CSVESTPESTDTQYF.

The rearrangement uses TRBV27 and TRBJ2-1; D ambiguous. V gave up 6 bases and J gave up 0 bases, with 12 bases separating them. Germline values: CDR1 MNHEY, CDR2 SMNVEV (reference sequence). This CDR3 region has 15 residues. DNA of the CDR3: TGTGCCAGCAGACCCGACGTCACCTCCTACAATGAGCAGTTCTTC. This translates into CASRPDVTSYNEQFF.

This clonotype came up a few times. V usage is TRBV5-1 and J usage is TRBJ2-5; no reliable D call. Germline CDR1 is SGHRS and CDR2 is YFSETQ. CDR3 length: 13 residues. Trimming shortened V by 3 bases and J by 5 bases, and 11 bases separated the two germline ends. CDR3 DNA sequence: TGCGCCAGCAGCTCGTATGGAACGGAGACCCAGTACTTC. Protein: CASSSYGTETQYF.

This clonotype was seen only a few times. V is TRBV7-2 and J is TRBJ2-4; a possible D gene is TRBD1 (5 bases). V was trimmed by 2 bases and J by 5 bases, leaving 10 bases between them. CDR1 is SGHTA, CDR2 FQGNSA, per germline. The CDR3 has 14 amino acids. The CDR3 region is CASSLSIGENIQYF. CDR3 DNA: TGTGCCAGCAGCTTATCAATAGGGGAAAACATTCAGTACTTC.

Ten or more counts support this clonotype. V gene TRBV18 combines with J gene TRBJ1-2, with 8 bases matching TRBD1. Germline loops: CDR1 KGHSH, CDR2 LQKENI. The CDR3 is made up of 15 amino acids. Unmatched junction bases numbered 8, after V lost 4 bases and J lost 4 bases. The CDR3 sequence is CASSQDRALGYGYTF. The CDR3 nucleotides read TGTGCCAGCTCACAGGACAGGGCTTTGGGCTATGGCTACACCTTC.

The CDR3 reads CSARSQGGGELFF. CDR3 coding DNA: TGCAGTGCTCGCTCTCAGGGAGGCGGGGAGCTGTTTTTT. This chain links TRBV20-1 with TRBJ2-2; TRBD2 might be the D (6 bases). V lost 5 bases to trimming and J lost 7 bases, with 14 bases between them. CDR3 length: 13 residues. Germline CDR1 and CDR2: DFQATT and SNEGSKA (reference sequence).

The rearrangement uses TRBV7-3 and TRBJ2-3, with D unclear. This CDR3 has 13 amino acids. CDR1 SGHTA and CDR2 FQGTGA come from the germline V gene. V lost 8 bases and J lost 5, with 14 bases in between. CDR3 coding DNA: TGTGCCAGCTCGAATAGCCAAGGAGATACGCAGTATTTT. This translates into CASSNSQGDTQYF.

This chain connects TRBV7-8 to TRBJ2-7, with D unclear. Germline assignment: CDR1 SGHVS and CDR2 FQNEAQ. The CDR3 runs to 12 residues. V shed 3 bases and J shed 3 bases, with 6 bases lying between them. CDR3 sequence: CASSFASYEQYF. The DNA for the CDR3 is TGTGCCAGCAGCTTCGCCAGCTACGAGCAGTACTTC.

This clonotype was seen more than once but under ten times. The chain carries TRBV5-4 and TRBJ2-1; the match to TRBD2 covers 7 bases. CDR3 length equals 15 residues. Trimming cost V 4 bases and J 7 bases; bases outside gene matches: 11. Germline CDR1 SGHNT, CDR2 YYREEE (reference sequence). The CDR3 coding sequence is TGTGCCAGCAGCCTTGGCACTAGCGTTGATAATGAGCAGTTCTTC. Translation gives CASSLGTSVDNEQFF.

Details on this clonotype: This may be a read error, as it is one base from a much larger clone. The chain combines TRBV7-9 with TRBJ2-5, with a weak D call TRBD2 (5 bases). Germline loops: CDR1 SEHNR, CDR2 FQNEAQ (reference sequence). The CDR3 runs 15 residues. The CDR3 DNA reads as TGTGCCAGCAGCCTTGCAAGACTAACCCAAGGGACCCAGTACTTC. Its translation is CASSLARLTQGTQYF. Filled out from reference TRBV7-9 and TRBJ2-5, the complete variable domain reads DTGVSQNPRHKITKRGQNVTFRCDPISEHNRLYWYRQTLGQGPEFLTYFQNEAQLEKSRLLSDRFSAERPKGSFSTLEIQRTEQGDSAMYLCASSLARLTQGTQYFGPGTRLLVL.

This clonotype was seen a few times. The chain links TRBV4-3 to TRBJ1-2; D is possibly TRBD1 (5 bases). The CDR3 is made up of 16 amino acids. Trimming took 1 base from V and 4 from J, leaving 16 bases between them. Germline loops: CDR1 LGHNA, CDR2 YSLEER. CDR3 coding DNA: TGCGCCAGCAGCCAAGGAGGCGGACATCGGCTCTATGGCTACACCTTC. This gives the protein CASSQGGGHRLYGYTF.